This T cell receptor beta chain was sequenced in a study of T cell clusters in autoimmune cytopenias. Study overall: The median distinct TRB clonotype count was roughly 2,400 per sample, from a median around 49,000 reads. Notes on the study in general: Primary autoimmune cytopenia patients seemingly lacked the physiological T cell clusters found in healthy donors. TRB repertoire shifts in secondary cytopenia and chronic lymphocytic leukemia mostly reflected lymphoma, not autoimmunity. Active autoimmune hepatitis patients had almost three-fold fewer exclusive TRB clusters than healthy donors.

TRB was amplified from 250 ng of peripheral blood genomic DNA per sample. This clonotype ranks as medium-sized in terms of frequency. As yet, its antigen is unknown. Germline V gene sequence: CDR1 SEHNR, CDR2 FQNEAQ (reference sequence). CDR3 length: 16 residues. Multiplex touch-down PCR amplified TRB using TRB-A and TRB-B pools in one tube. One entry per CDR3 protein, without DNA, is what TCRdb gives after re-calling the multiplex PCR reads. The sample data list over 7,000 distinct CDR3 sequences. What was sequenced was peripheral blood. The sequence was collected from a human donor with an autoimmune cytopenia or autoimmune hepatitis (not recorded which). The chain links TRBV7-9 to TRBJ1-6. The CDR3 here is CASSLEGGPYNSPLHF.